The source of this T cell receptor (beta chain) is a study of blood T cell repertoires in COVID-19. The V end lost 1 base, the J end lost 1 base, and 8 bases lay between the germline ends. CDR3 length: 14 amino acids. Germline values: CDR1 SGHAT, CDR2 FQNNGV. Measured with immunoSEQ multiplex PCR; TCRdb has only the in-frame clones, and not every one. The sample has about 56,000 clones, approximately 88% seen once. Sequencing used peripheral blood. The gene calls are TRBV11-2 and TRBJ2-7; possibly TRBD1 for D (6 bases). The receptor was isolated from a human donor in a cohort sampled during active COVID-19. The CDR3 region has the DNA TGTGCCAGCAGCTTAGGTACAGGGTCCTACGAGCAGTACTTC. As protein: CASSLGTGSYEQYF.